Detailed here is one T cell receptor beta chain. Its antigen has not been determined. The sample holds no much larger clone one base away, and base qualities are not on file. These data come from a study of spatial heterogeneity in lung cancer (dated by TCRdb to between 2017 and 2020). Turning to the overall study: Samples were obtained from fewer than 80 patients with early-stage, untreated non-small cell lung cancer from the lung TRACERx cohort. The study linked features of the TCR repertoire to counts of nonsynonymous mutations, which were determined by whole-exome sequencing of tumor tissue. In non-small cell lung cancer, the study quantitatively compared TCR alpha and beta repertoires across several tumor regions, matched nontumor lung, and blood. Beta-chain transcripts were consistently detected in greater numbers than alpha-chain transcripts, which likely reflects a higher abundance of beta-chain transcripts. Both alpha and beta chains were TCR-sequenced in samples taken at surgery, namely 220 tumor regions, fewer than 80 matched nontumor lung samples and about 54 PBMC samples. In the raw uncorrected reads, each unique combination of TCR and UMI appeared on average more than ten times. Follow-up PBMC samples were sequenced whenever available, with a median time to follow-up of approximately 2 years after resection.

V is shortened by 2 bases, J by 5 bases, and the region joining them spans 19 bases. The germline V gene supplies CDR1 MNHNS and CDR2 SASEGT. There are 17 amino acids in the CDR3, from cysteine to phenylalanine inclusive. The kept DNA is CDR3 alone, 51 bases in frame from the first base. Results and caveats for the whole study, not just this receptor: Confirming at a functional level the hypothesis that regional TCRs recognize regional mutations was considered to require additional single-cell paired TCR alpha and beta sequencing. Only approximately 13 patients were included in the comparisons of baseline and follow-up blood repertoires. Ubiquitous expanded tumor TCRs showed up in blood more often at tumor resection than at routine follow-up.

The time point label of this sample denotes: blood at routine non-recurrence follow-up after resection. Without any cell sorting, TCR sequencing was performed on whole RNA extracted either from tumor and nontumor lung tissue or from cryopreserved PBMC samples. Only patients with enough RNA available from two or more tumor regions were chosen for TCR sequencing. Preparation of the library involved 5' RACE. The sequencer listed for this sample is NextSeq 500. To allow correction of PCR and sequencing errors, the TCR library protocol tagged every TCR cDNA molecule with a unique molecular identifier. Per the source publication's procedure: Decombinator tools were used for TCR identification, UMI-based error correction and CDR3 extraction. Expanded TCRs were defined as those above a frequency of 2 per 1,000, corresponding to the top 1% of the tumor frequency distribution. Renyi diversity was computed with the R vegan package after each repertoire had been subsampled 100 times to 5,000 TCRs. To build CDR3 similarity networks, amino acid triplet string-kernel similarity was used, and CDR3s were connected when their pairwise similarity was above 0.82. TCRdb passed the public sequencing reads through fastp at Q25 and MiXCR, retaining productive beta sequences. Rows are unified per CDR3 protein, each entry keeping the most common DNA and genes. The V and J calls come from TCRdb's annotation, not from the publication. For this sample there are 50,000 to 60,000 distinct CDR3 sequences; roughly 7.4% appear just once. The top ten clonotypes cover over 30% of the sample.

The sequencing used PBMCs, collected at follow-up. The sequence was collected from a female donor with early-stage non-small cell lung cancer. The sequence joins TRBV6-1 to TRBJ1-5; a tentative D call is TRBD1 (6 bases match). DNA sequence: TGTGCCAGCAGTGAACCTGGGGGCAGGGGCCAGGATCAGCCCCAGCATTTT. It specifies CASSEPGGRGQDQPQHF.